This entry lists 19 T cell receptor beta chains sequenced from one sample in a study of blood T cell repertoires in COVID-19 (dated by TCRdb to 2019 to 2021). The library relied on the immunoSEQ multiplex PCR assay. This immuneACCESS table, as held by TCRdb, lists in-frame sequences with V and J called but not all clones. Of the missing ones, under half trace to an unresolved V gene in checked studies; the others have no known cause. For this sample the table gives 150,000 or so clones, of which roughly 76% were detected only once. Of the sample, 7.5% to 9.5% falls within the top ten clones. Material for sequencing was peripheral blood. These receptors were taken from a human donor with acute or convalescent COVID-19. The donor label of this sample is uncertain.

The CDR3 region is CASSPTGTLVYEQYF. CDR3 coding DNA: TGTGCCAGCAGCCCCACCGGGACACTTGTCTACGAGCAGTACTTC. This chain joins TRBV5-4 and TRBJ2-7, with D perhaps matching TRBD1 (6 bases). CDR3 size: 15 residues. Germline CDR1 is SGHNT and CDR2 is YYREEE (reference sequence). V lost 4 bases and J 3 bases, leaving 17 bases between the germline ends.

This rearrangement joins TRBV2 to TRBJ1-3, with 7 bases fitting TRBD1. Germline CDR1 SNHLY, CDR2 FYNNEI. With 9 bases clipped from V and 0 bases from J, the junction kept 2 bases outside the gene matches. This CDR3 is 13 amino acids long. CDR3 residues: CARGQSSGNTIYF. DNA for the CDR3: TGTGCCAGGGGACAGTCCTCTGGAAACACCATATATTTT. The full variable domain, rest sourced from reference TRBV2 and TRBJ1-3, is EPEVTQTPSHQVTQMGQEVILRCVPISNHLYFYWYRQILGQKVEFLVSFYNNEISEKSEIFDDQFSVERPDGSNFTLKIRSTKLEDSAMYFCARGQSSGNTIYFGEGSWLTVV.

This clone was counted ten times or more. The rearrangement joins TRBV7-9 to TRBJ1-2, with D perhaps TRBD1 (5 bases). CDR1 is SEHNR, CDR2 FQNEAQ, per germline (reference sequence). The CDR3 has 14 amino acids. V lost 5 bases to trimming and J lost 0 bases, with 10 bases between them. The chain's CDR3 is CASSPGQTNYGYTF. CDR3 DNA: TGTGCCAGCAGCCCCGGACAAACTAACTATGGCTACACCTTC.

In DNA form, the CDR3 reads TGTGCCAGCAGTTACTCTGAGGGCGGGGAGCTGTTTTTT. This sequence encodes CASSYSEGGELFF. This rearrangement joins TRBV6-5 to TRBJ2-2, with a weak D call TRBD2 (5 bases). The CDR3 is 13 residues long. CDR1 and CDR2 from the germline V gene are MNHEY and SVGAGI. Between the trimmed V and J ends, which lost 0 bases and 7 bases, there was a span of 6 bases.

The J gene is TRBJ1-1, the V gene TRBV19; D is unclear. Trimming took 5 bases from V and 8 from J, leaving 9 bases between them. Germline V CDR1 and CDR2: LNHDA, SQIVND (reference sequence). The CDR3 length is 11 residues. CDR3 residues: CASSGIWEAFF. CDR3 nucleotide sequence: TGTGCCAGTAGTGGCATATGGGAAGCTTTCTTT.

The V gene is TRBV11-2, the J gene TRBJ1-1, with D maybe TRBD1 (6 bases). The CDR3 contains 15 residues. Germline loops: CDR1 SGHAT, CDR2 FQNNGV. Trimming removed 5 bases from V and 0 bases from J, with 13 bases in between. In DNA, the CDR3 is TGTGCCAGCAGCCCTCCGGGACATCTGAACACTGAAGCTTTCTTT. This gives the protein CASSPPGHLNTEAFF.

The CDR3 coding sequence is TGTGCCAGCAGTTTCAACAGAAACTATGGCTACACCTTC. Amino acids: CASSFNRNYGYTF. This sequence joins TRBV12-3 or TRBV12-4 and TRBJ1-2; D unresolved. This CDR3 spans 13 amino acids. Deletions cut 3 bases from V and 2 bases from J, with 7 bases between.

This clone was detected once. The chain carries TRBV5-6 and TRBJ2-3; D unresolved. Germline CDR1 is SGHDT and CDR2 is YYEEEE. The CDR3 extends over 12 amino acids. The V end was cut by 0 bases, the J end by 11 bases, with 10 bases between. CDR3 in DNA: TGTGCCAGCAGCTTGGGAGGTCTGTGGCAGTATTTT. It specifies CASSLGGLWQYF.

This clone has a single count. V is TRBV11-2 and J is TRBJ1-2; D might be TRBD1 (6 bases). CDR3 length: 15 residues. The V gene lost 2 bases and the J gene lost 3 bases, with 13 bases spanning the gap. Germline CDR1 reads SGHAT; CDR2 reads FQNNGV. The CDR3 is CASSLTPGDDYGYTF. DNA of the CDR3: TGTGCCAGCAGCTTAACGCCAGGGGACGACTATGGCTACACCTTC.

This clone occurred a few times. J is TRBJ1-5 and V is TRBV6-6, with 8 bases aligning to TRBD1. Germline CDR1 reads MNHNY; CDR2 reads SVGAGI (reference sequence). V shed 0 bases, J shed 6 bases, and the junction held 7 bases outside the gene matches. The CDR3 runs 16 residues. The CDR3 loop reads CASSYSAGGMAQPQHF. CDR3 nucleotides: TGTGCCAGCAGTTACTCGGCAGGGGGCATGGCTCAGCCCCAGCATTTT.

The chain has TRBV9 and TRBJ2-7, with a possible D match to TRBD2 (6 bases). This CDR3 spans 15 amino acids. V gave up 0 bases and J gave up 1 base, with 11 bases separating them. CDR1 is SGDLS and CDR2 is YYNGEE in the germline V gene. CDR3 residues: CASSVGASESYEQYF. The CDR3 DNA follows: TGTGCCAGCAGCGTAGGAGCTAGCGAGTCCTACGAGCAGTACTTC.

This clone was seen a few times. Other nucleotide sequences in the sample specify the same CDR3. The chain combines TRBV5-1 with TRBJ2-7; D gene uncertain. V was trimmed by 1 base and J by 1 base, leaving 3 bases between them. From germline, CDR1 is SGHRS and CDR2 YFSETQ. The CDR3 sequence is 12 residues long. The CDR3 sequence is CASSLTSYEQYF. CDR3 sequence (DNA): TGCGCCAGCAGCTTGACTTCCTACGAGCAGTACTTC.

The rearrangement joins TRBV2 to TRBJ2-5, with a tentative D call TRBD1 (6 bases). V was shortened by 1 base and J by 5 bases, with 14 bases between the two germline ends. This CDR3 comprises 15 residues. Germline assignment: CDR1 SNHLY and CDR2 FYNNEI. The CDR3 is CASSEVWGRGETQYF. Here the CDR3 DNA reads TGTGCCAGCAGTGAAGTCTGGGGGCGCGGGGAGACCCAGTACTTC.

This chain joins TRBV18 and TRBJ1-2; a possible D gene is TRBD1 (5 bases). The CDR3 runs 20 residues. V was pared by 2 bases and J by 0 bases, with 25 bases between. Germline CDR1 reads KGHSH; CDR2 reads LQKENI. The DNA of the CDR3 is TGTGCCAGCTCACCAAACGGGGGAGGCGGTCTGGAAGCTCCTAACTATGGCTACACCTTC. Translated: CASSPNGGGGLEAPNYGYTF.

The chain joins TRBV25-1 to TRBJ2-2, with 7 bases fitting TRBD1. The length of the CDR3 is 15 residues. Germline V gene sequence: CDR1 MGHDK, CDR2 SYGVNS. The J segment lost 3 bases and the V segment lost 6 bases, leaving 7 bases of the junction unmatched. The CDR3 sequence is CASRSGGGDTGELFF. Here the CDR3 DNA reads TGTGCCAGCAGGTCAGGGGGTGGTGACACCGGGGAGCTGTTTTTT.

The chain has TRBV7-9 and TRBJ1-4; 7 bases are shared with TRBD1. V lost 5 bases, J lost 8 bases, and 8 bases stayed unmatched. This CDR3 spans 14 amino acids. The V gene's germline CDR1 is SEHNR and CDR2 FQNEAQ (reference sequence). CDR3 in amino acids: CASSLWDSGEKLFF. The CDR3 bases are TGTGCCAGCAGCCTCTGGGACAGTGGGGAAAAACTGTTTTTT.

The gene calls are TRBV5-1 and TRBJ1-2; possibly TRBD1 for D (6 bases). The CDR3 totals 14 residues. Trimming pared 2 bases from V and 5 bases from J, leaving 13 bases between. Germline V lookup: CDR1 SGHRS, CDR2 YFSETQ. The CDR3 spells CASSLGEQGYGYTF. The CDR3 DNA reads as TGCGCCAGCAGCTTAGGAGAACAGGGATATGGCTACACCTTC.

This CDR3 reads CSGLRGEKLFF. CDR3 nucleotides: TGCAGTGGACTCAGGGGGGAAAAACTGTTTTTT. The chain couples TRBV20-1 to TRBJ1-4, with 7 bases matching TRBD1. The ends lost 7 bases at V and 8 bases at J; junction bases unmatched: 4. The germline V gene has CDR1 DFQATT and CDR2 SNEGSKA (reference sequence). The CDR3 runs to 11 residues.

The chain recombines TRBV12-3 or TRBV12-4 with TRBJ1-1, with 8 bases matching TRBD1. Trimming at V came to 8 bases and at J to 0 bases, leaving 2 bases not matched to a gene. The CDR3 loop spans 13 amino acids. The CDR3 nucleotides are TGTGCCAGCTGGACAGGGATGAACACTGAAGCTTTCTTT. It yields the protein CASWTGMNTEAFF.